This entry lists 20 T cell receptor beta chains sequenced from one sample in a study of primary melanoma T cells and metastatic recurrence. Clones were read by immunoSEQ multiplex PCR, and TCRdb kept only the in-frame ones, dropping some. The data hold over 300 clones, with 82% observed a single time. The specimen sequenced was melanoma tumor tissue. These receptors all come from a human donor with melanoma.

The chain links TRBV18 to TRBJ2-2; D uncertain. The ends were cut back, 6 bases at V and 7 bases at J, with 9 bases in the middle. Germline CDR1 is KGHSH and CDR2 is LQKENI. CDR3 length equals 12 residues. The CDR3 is CASSLGRGELFF. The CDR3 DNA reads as TGTGCCAGCTCTTTAGGTCGCGGGGAGCTGTTTTTT.

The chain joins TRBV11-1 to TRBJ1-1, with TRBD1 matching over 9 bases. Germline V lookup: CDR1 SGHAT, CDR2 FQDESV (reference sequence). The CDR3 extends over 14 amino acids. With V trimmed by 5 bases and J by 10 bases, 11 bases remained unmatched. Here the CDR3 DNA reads TGTGCCAGCAGCGGGGGACAGGGTTGGATGGGAGCTTTCTTT. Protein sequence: CASSGGQGWMGAFF.

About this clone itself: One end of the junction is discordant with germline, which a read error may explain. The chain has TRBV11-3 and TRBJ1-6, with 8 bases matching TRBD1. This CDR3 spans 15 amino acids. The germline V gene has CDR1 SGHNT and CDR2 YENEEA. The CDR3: CANSTRTGLNSPLHF. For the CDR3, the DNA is TGTGCCAACAGCACGAGGACAGGGTTAAATTCACCCCTCCACTTT.

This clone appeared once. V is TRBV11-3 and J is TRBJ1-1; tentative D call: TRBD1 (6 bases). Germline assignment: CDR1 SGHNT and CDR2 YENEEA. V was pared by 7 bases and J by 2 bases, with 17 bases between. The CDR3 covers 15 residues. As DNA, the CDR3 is TGTGCCAGCAAAACTTACGGGGGGGCTAACACTGAAGCTTTCTTT. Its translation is CASKTYGGANTEAFF.

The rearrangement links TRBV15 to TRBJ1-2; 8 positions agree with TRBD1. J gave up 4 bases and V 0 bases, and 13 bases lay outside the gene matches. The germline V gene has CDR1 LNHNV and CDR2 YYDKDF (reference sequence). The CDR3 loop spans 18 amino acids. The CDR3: CATSRDWGAGQATYGYTF. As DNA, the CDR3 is TGTGCCACCAGCAGAGACTGGGGTGCGGGACAGGCAACCTATGGCTACACCTTC.

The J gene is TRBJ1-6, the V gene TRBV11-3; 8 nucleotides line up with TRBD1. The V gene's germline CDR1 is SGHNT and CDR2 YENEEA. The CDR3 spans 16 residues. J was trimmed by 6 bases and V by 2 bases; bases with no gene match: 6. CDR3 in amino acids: CASSLHQGASNSPLHF. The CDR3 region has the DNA TGTGCCAGCAGCTTACACCAGGGGGCCTCTAATTCACCCCTCCACTTT.

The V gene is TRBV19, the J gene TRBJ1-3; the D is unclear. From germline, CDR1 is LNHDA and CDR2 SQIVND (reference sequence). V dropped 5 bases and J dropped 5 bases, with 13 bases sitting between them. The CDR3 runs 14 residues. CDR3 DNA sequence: TGTGCCAGTAGTGCGGATACGGCGAGAAACACCATATATTTT. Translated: CASSADTARNTIYF.

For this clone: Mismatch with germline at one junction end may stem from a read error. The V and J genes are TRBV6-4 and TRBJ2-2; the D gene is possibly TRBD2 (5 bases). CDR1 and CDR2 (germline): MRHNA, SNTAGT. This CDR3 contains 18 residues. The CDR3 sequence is CASSYSIVTGINTGELFF. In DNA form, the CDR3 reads TGTGCCAGCAGTTACTCGATAGTGACGGGGATTAACACCGGGGAGCTGTTTTTT.

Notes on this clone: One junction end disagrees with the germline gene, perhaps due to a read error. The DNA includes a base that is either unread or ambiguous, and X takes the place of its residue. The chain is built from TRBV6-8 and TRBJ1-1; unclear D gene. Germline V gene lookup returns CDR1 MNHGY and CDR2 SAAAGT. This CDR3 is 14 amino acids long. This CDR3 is CASXYLRGNTEAFF. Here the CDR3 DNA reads TGTGCCAGCARTTACCTCCGGGGGAACACTGAAGCTTTCTTT.

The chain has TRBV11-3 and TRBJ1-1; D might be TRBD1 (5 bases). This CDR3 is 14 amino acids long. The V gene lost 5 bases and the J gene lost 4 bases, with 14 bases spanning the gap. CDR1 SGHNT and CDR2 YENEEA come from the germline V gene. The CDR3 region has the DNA TGTGCCAGCAGCCCAGCGGGGCTTGGCACTGAAGCTTTCTTT. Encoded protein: CASSPAGLGTEAFF.

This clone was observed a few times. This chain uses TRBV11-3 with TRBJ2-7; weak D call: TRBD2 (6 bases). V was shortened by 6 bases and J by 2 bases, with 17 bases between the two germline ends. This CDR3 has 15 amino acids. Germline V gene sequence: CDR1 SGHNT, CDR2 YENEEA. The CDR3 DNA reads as TGTGCCAGCAGTCCCCGAGAGGGAGGCGCCTACGAGCAGTACTTC. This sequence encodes CASSPREGGAYEQYF.

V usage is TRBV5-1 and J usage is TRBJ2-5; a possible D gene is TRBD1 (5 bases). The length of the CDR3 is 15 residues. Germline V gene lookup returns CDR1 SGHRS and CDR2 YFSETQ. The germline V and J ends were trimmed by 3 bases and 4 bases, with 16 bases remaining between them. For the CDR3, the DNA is TGCGCCAGCAGCTGGGAACAGGTCCGTCCAGAGACCCAGTACTTC. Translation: CASSWEQVRPETQYF. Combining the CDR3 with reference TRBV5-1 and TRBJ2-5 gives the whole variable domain KAGVTQTPRYLIKTRGQQVTLSCSPISGHRSVSWYQQTPGQGLQFLFEYFSETQRNKGNFPGRFSGRQFSNSRSEMNVSTLELGDSALYLCASSWEQVRPETQYFGPGTRLLVL.

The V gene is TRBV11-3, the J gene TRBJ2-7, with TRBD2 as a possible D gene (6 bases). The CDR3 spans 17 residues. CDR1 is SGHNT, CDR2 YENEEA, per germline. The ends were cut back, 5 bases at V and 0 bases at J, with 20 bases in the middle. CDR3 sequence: CASSPGRREISSYEQYF. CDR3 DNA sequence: TGTGCCAGCAGCCCAGGGAGGAGGGAAATAAGCTCCTACGAGCAGTACTTC.

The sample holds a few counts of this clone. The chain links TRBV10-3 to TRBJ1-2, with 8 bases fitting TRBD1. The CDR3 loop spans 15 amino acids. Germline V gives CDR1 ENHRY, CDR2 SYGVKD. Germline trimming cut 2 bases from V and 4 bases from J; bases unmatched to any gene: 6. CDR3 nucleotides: TGTGCCATCAGTGAGCCGGGACAGGACATCTATGGCTACACCTTC. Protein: CAISEPGQDIYGYTF.

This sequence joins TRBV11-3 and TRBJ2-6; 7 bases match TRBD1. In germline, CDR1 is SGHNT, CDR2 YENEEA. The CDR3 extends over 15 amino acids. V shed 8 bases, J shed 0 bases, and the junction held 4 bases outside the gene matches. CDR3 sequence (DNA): TGTGCCAGCCGGGACAGCAACTCTGGGGCCAACGTCCTGACTTTC. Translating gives CASRDSNSGANVLTF.

The CDR3 spells CASSPARGELFF. CDR3 in DNA: TGTGCCAGCTCACCAGCCAGGGGCGAGCTGTTTTTT. This chain connects TRBV18 to TRBJ2-2, with D perhaps matching TRBD1 (6 bases). The V gene's germline CDR1 is KGHSH and CDR2 LQKENI. This CDR3 region has 12 residues. V lost 2 bases, J lost 11 bases, and 9 bases lay in between.

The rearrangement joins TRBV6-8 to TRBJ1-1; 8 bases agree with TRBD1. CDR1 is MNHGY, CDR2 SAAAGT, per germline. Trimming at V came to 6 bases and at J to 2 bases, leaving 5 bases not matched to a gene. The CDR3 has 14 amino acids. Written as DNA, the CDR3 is TGTGCCAGCAGAGACAGGGGAGTAAACACTGAAGCTTTCTTT. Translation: CASRDRGVNTEAFF.

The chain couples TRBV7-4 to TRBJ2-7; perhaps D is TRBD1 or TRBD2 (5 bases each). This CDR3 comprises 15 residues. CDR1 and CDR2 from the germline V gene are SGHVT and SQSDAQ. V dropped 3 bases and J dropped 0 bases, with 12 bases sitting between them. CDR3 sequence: CASSLTGTGSYEQYF. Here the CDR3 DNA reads TGTGCCAGCAGCTTGACGGGAACAGGCTCCTACGAGCAGTACTTC.

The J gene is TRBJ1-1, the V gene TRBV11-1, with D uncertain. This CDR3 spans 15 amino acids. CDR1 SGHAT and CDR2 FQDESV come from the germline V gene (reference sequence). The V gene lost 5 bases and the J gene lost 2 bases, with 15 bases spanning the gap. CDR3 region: CASSPDYDRNTEAFF. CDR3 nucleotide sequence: TGTGCCAGCAGCCCAGATTACGATCGTAACACTGAAGCTTTCTTT.

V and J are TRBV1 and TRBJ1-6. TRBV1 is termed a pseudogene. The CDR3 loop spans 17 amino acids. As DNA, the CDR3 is TGCGCCAGCAGCCTACAACAGCGGGGGGCGAATAATTCACCCCTCCACTTT. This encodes CASSLQQRGANNSPLHF.